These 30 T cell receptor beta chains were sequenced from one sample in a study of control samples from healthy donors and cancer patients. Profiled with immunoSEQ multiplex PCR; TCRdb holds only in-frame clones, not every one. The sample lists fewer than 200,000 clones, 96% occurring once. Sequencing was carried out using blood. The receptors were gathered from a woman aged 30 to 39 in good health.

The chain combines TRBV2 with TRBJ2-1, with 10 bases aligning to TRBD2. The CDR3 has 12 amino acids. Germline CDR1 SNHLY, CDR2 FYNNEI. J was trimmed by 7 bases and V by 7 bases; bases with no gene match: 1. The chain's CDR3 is CASNSGRNEQFF. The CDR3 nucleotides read TGTGCCAGCAATAGCGGGAGGAATGAGCAGTTCTTC.

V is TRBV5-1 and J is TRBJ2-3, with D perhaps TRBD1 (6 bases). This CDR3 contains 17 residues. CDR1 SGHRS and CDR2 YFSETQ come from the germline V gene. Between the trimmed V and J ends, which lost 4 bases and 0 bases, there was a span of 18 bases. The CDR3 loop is CASSPNPTGYSTDTQYF. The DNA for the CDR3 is TGCGCCAGCAGCCCAAACCCTACAGGGTATAGCACAGATACGCAGTATTTT. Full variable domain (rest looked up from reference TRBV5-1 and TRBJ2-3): KAGVTQTPRYLIKTRGQQVTLSCSPISGHRSVSWYQQTPGQGLQFLFEYFSETQRNKGNFPGRFSGRQFSNSRSEMNVSTLELGDSALYLCASSPNPTGYSTDTQYFGPGTRLTVL.

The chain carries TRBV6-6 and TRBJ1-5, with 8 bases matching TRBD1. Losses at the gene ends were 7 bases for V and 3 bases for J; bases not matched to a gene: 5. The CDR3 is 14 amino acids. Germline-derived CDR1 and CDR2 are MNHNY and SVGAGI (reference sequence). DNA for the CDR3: TGTGCCAGCATCCAGACAGGGGCCAATCAGCCCCAGCATTTT. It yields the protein CASIQTGANQPQHF.

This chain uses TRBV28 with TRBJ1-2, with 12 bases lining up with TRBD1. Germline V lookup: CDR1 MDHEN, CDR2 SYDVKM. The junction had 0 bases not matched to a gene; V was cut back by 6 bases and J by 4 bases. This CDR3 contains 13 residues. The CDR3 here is CASRGQGAYGYTF. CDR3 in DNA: TGTGCCAGCAGGGGACAGGGGGCCTATGGCTACACCTTC.

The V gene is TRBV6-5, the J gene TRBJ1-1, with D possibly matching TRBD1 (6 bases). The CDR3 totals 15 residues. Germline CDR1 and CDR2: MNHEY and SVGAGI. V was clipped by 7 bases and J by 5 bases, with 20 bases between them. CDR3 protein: CASNLKQTGSTEAFF. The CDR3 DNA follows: TGTGCCAGCAACCTTAAACAGACAGGTAGTACTGAAGCTTTCTTT.

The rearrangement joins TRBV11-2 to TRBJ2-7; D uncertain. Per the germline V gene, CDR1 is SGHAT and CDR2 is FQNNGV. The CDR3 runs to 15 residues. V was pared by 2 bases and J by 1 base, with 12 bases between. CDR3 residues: CASSLSRVESYEQYF. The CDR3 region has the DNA TGTGCCAGCAGCTTAAGCCGAGTTGAATCCTACGAGCAGTACTTC.

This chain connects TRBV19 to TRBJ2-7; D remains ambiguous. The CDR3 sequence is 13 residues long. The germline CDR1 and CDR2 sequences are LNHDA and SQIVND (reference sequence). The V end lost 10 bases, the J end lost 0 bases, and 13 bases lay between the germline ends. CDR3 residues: CATKSPDSYEQYF. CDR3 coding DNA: TGTGCCACCAAGAGTCCTGACTCCTACGAGCAGTACTTC.

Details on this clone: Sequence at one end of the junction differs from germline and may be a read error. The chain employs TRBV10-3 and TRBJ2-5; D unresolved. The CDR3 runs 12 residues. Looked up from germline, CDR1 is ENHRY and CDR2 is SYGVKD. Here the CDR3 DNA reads TGTGCCATCAGTGACGTGGAAGAGGCCCAGTACTTC. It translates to CAISDVEEAQYF.

CDR3 in amino acids: CASSLDRRGYTF. The DNA for the CDR3 is TGTGCCAGCAGCCTCGACAGGAGGGGCTACACCTTC. The chain links TRBV6-6 to TRBJ1-2; D is possibly TRBD1 (6 bases). The length of the CDR3 is 12 residues. The V gene lost 6 bases and the J gene lost 8 bases, with 13 bases spanning the gap. Per the germline V gene, CDR1 is MNHNY and CDR2 is SVGAGI (reference sequence).

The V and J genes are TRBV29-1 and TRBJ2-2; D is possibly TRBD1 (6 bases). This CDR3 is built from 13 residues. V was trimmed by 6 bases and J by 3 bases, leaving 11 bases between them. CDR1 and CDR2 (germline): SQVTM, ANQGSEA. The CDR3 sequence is CSVLDRHTGELFF. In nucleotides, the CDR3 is TGCAGCGTCCTCGACAGGCACACCGGGGAGCTGTTTTTT.

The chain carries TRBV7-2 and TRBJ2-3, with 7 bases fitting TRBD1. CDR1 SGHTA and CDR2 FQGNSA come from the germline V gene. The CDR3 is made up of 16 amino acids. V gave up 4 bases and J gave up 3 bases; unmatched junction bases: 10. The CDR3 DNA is TGTGCCAGCAGCTCCCCGACAGGGTTTTTGACAGATACGCAGTATTTT. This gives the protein CASSSPTGFLTDTQYF. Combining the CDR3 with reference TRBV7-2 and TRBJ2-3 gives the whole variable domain GAGVSQSPSNKVTEKGKDVELRCDPISGHTALYWYRQSLGQGLEFLIYFQGNSAPDKSGLPSDRFSAERTGGSVSTLTIQRTQQEDSAVYLCASSSPTGFLTDTQYFGPGTRLTVL.

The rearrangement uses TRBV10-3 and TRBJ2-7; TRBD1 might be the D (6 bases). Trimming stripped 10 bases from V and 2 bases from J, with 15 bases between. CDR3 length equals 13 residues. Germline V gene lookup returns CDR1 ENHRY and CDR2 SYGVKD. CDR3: CATLTGNTYEQYF. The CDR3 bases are TGTGCCACACTGACAGGAAATACCTACGAGCAGTACTTC.

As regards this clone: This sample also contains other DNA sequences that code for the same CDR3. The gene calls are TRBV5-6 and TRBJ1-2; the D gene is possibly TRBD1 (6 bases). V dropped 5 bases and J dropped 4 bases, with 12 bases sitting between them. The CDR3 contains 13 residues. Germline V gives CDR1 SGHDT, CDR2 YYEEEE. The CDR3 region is CASSSGAGYGYTF. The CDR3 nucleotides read TGTGCCAGCAGTTCAGGGGCTGGCTATGGCTACACCTTC. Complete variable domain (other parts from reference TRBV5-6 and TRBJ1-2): DAGVTQSPTHLIKTRGQQVTLRCSPKSGHDTVSWYQQALGQGPQFIFQYYEEEERQRGNFPDRFSGHQFPNYSSELNVNALLLGDSALYLCASSSGAGYGYTFGSGTRLTVV.

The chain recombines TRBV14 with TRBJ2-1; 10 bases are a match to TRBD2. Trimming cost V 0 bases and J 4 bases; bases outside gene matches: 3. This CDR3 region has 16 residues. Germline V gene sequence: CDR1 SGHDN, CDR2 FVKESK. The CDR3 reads CASSQEAGGPYNEQFF. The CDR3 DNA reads TGTGCCAGCAGCCAAGAAGCGGGAGGGCCATACAATGAGCAGTTCTTC.

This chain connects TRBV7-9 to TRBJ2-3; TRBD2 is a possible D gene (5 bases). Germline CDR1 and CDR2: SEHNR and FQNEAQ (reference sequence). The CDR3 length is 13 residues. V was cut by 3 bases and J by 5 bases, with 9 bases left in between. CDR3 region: CASSFEGLDTQYF. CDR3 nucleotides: TGTGCCAGCAGCTTTGAGGGTCTAGATACGCAGTATTTT.

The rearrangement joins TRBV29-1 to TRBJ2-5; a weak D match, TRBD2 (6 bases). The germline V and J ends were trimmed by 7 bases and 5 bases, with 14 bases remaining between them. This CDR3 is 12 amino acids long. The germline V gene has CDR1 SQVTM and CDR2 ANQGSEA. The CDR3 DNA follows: TGCAGCGCCCCGCGGGGCGGGGAGACCCAGTACTTC. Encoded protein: CSAPRGGETQYF.

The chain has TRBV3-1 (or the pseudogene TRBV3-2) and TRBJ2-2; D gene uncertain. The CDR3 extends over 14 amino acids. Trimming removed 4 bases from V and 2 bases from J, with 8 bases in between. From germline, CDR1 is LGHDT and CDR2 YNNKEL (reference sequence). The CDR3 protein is CASSLGINTGELFF. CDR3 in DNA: TGTGCCAGCAGCCTCGGCATTAACACCGGGGAGCTGTTTTTT.

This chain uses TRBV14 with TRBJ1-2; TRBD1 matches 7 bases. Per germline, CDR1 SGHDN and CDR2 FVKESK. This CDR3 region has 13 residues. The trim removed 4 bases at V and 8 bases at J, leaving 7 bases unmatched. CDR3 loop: CASSLTGAGGYTF. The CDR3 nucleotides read TGTGCCAGCAGCCTCACAGGGGCTGGCGGCTACACCTTC. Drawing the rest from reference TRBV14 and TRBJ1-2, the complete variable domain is EAGVTQFPSHSVIEKGQTVTLRCDPISGHDNLYWYRRVMGKEIKFLLHFVKESKQDESGMPNNRFLAERTGGTYSTLKVQPAELEDSGVYFCASSLTGAGGYTFGSGTRLTVV.

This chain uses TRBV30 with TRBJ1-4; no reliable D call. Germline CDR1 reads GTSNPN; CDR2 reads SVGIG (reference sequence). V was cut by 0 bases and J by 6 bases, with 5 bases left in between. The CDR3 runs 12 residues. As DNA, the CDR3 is TGTGCCTGGAGTGTGGGGTATGAAAAACTGTTTTTT. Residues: CAWSVGYEKLFF.

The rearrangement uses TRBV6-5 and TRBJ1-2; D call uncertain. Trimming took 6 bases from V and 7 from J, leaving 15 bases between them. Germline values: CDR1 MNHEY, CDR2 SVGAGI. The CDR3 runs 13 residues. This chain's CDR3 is CASSLFGTAGYTF. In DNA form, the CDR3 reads TGTGCCAGCAGCCTCTTCGGTACAGCTGGCTACACCTTC.

The chain's CDR3 is CASIRGGGKTNEKLFF. In nucleotides, the CDR3 is TGTGCCAGTATCCGGGGAGGAGGGAAAACTAATGAAAAACTGTTTTTT. The chain recombines TRBV19 with TRBJ1-4; no firm D call. This CDR3 comprises 16 residues. Trimming removed 7 bases at V and 1 base at J, with 16 bases between. The germline gives CDR1 LNHDA, CDR2 SQIVND (reference sequence).

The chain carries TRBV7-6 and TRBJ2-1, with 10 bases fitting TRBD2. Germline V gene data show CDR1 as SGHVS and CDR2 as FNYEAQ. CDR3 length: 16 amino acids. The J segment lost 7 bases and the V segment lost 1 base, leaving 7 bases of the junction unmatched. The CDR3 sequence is CASSLDLAGDDNEQFF. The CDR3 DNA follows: TGTGCCAGCAGCTTAGACCTAGCGGGAGATGATAATGAGCAGTTCTTC.

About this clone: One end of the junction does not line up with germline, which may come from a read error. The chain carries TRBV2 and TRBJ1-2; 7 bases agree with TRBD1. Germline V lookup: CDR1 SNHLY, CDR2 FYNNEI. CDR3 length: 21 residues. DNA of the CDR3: TGTGCCAGCAGGGAAGCCCTAAAGTATTCCGGGACAGCCGTACCCAACTATGGCTACACCTTC. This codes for CASREALKYSGTAVPNYGYTF.

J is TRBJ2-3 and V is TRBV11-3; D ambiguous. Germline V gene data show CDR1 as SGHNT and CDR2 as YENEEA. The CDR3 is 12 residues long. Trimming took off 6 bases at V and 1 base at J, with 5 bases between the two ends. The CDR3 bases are TGTGCCAGCAGTGGGCGCACAGATACGCAGTATTTT. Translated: CASSGRTDTQYF.

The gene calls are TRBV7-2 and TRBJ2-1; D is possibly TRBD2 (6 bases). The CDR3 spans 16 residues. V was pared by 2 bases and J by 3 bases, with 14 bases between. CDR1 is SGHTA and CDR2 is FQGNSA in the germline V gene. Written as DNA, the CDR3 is TGTGCCAGCAGCTTACAGGAGGGCCTGTTCTACAATGAGCAGTTCTTC. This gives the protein CASSLQEGLFYNEQFF.

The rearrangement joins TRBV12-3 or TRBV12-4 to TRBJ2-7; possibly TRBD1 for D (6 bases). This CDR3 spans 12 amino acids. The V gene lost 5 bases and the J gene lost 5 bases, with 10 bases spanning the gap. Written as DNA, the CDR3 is TGTGCCAGCAGTACAGGGCTCAACGAGCAGTACTTC. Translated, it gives CASSTGLNEQYF.

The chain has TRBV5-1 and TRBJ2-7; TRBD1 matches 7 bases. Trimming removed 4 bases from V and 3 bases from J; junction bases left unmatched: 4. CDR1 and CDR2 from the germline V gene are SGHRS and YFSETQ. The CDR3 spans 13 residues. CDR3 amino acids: CASSNGQDYEQYF. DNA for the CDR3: TGCGCCAGCAGCAACGGACAGGACTACGAGCAGTACTTC.

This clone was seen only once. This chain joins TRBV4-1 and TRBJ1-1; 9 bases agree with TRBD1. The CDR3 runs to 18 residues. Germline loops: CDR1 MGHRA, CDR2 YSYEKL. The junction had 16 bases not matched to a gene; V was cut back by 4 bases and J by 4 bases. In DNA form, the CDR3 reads TGCGCCAGCAGCCGGCGAAACTCGGGGACAGGGATTAGCACTGAAGCTTTCTTT. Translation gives CASSRRNSGTGISTEAFF.

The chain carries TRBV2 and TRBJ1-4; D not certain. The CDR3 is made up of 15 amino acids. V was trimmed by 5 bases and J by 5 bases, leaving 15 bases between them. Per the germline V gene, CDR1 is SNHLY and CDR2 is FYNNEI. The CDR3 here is CASSWAIGENEKLFF. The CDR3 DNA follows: TGTGCCAGCAGTTGGGCTATCGGGGAGAATGAAAAACTGTTTTTT.

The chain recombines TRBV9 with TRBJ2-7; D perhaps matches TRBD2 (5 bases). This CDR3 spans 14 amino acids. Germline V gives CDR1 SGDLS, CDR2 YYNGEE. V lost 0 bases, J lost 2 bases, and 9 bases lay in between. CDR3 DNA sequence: TGTGCCAGCAGCGTAGGGCTAGCAGCCTACGAGCAGTACTTC. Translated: CASSVGLAAYEQYF.